The clone carrying this TCR beta chain appeared many times. Its target is unknown. After constant-region reverse-primer amplification, full-length variable regions underwent semi-nested PCR with Nested Universal Primer A. TCRdb independently ran MiXCR on the 5' RACE reads; one entry per CDR3 protein. In the table there are roughly 46,000 distinct CDR3 sequences, around 26% of which are singletons. Naive CD4+ cells had CD25+ Tregs removed. The CDR3 is 16 amino acids. V trimming: 2 bases; J trimming: 1 base; junction bases outside the gene matches: 5. Germline-derived CDR1 and CDR2 are MNHNY and SVGAGI (reference sequence). Findings of the study overall: Greatest tumor Treg TCR overlap was with tumor naive CD4+ cells.

J is TRBJ2-4 and V is TRBV6-6; 7 nucleotides match TRBD2. Sequences were obtained from naive CD4+ T cells sorted from blood. Subset in this sample: naive CD4+ T cells, CD4+CD45RA+CD25-. The TCR sequence derives from a female donor with breast cancer. CDR3 nucleotide sequence: TGTGCCAGCAGTTACACCTCAGCGGGGGCCAAAAACATTCAGTACTTC. Protein sequence: CASSYTSAGAKNIQYF.